These 24 T cell receptor beta chains came from one sample sequenced in a study of shared clonotypes between healthy human individuals. TCRdb's table, derived via immunoSEQ multiplex PCR, lists solely in-frame clones and lacks some. The data hold 500,000 or so clones, with approximately 94% observed a single time. Sequenced input: naive CD4+ T cells sorted from blood. Indicated subset: CD45RA+ positively selected. Receptor source: a woman aged 25 to 39 in good health.

V gene TRBV5-5 combines with J gene TRBJ1-2, with 10 positions matching TRBD1. V was pared by 0 bases and J by 5 bases, with 4 bases of the junction left unmatched. Germline lookup yields CDR1 SGHKS and CDR2 YYEKEE (reference sequence). The CDR3 sequence is 15 residues long. CDR3 residues: CASSLVGTGEYGYTF. CDR3 nucleotides: TGTGCCAGCAGCTTGGTTGGGACAGGGGAGTATGGCTACACCTTC.

V and J are TRBV5-1 and TRBJ2-1, with TRBD2 identical over 8 bases. Unmatched junction bases numbered 11, after V lost 2 bases and J lost 7 bases. The CDR3 spans 16 residues. Germline V gene data show CDR1 as SGHRS and CDR2 as YFSETQ. The chain's CDR3 is CASSFSGTPSGNEQFF. CDR3 bases: TGCGCCAGCAGCTTTAGCGGGACACCCTCGGGAAATGAGCAGTTCTTC. The full variable domain, completed using reference TRBV5-1 and TRBJ2-1, is KAGVTQTPRYLIKTRGQQVTLSCSPISGHRSVSWYQQTPGQGLQFLFEYFSETQRNKGNFPGRFSGRQFSNSRSEMNVSTLELGDSALYLCASSFSGTPSGNEQFFGPGTRLTVL.

This rearrangement joins TRBV19 to TRBJ2-3; D is unresolved. Looked up from germline, CDR1 is LNHDA and CDR2 is SQIVND (reference sequence). Trimming left V 3 bases short and J 0 bases short, with 7 bases between. The CDR3 loop spans 14 amino acids. CDR3 amino acids: CASSITISTDTQYF. CDR3 nucleotides: TGTGCCAGTAGTATTACGATTAGCACAGATACGCAGTATTTT.

The CDR3: CASSQIGGGPKNIQYF. The CDR3 DNA follows: TGCGCCAGCAGCCAAATAGGTGGGGGACCCAAAAACATTCAGTACTTC. The rearrangement links TRBV4-1 to TRBJ2-4, with D perhaps assigned TRBD1 or TRBD2 (5 bases each). This CDR3 has 16 residues. CDR1 is MGHRA, CDR2 YSYEKL, per germline. Trimming left V 2 bases short and J 2 bases short, with 13 bases between.

This chain links TRBV11-2 with TRBJ2-7, with 9 bases that match TRBD2. CDR3 length equals 15 residues. Germline V lookup: CDR1 SGHAT, CDR2 FQNNGV. J gave up 6 bases and V 0 bases, and 6 bases lay outside the gene matches. CDR3 sequence reads: CASSLEAGGPVEQYF. CDR3 nucleotides: TGTGCCAGCAGCTTAGAGGCGGGAGGGCCTGTCGAGCAGTACTTC.

The V and J genes are TRBV7-2 and TRBJ2-1; D is unresolved. The V gene's germline CDR1 is SGHTA and CDR2 FQGNSA. Trimming shortened V by 3 bases and J by 13 bases, and 10 bases separated the two germline ends. The CDR3 contains 11 residues. DNA for the CDR3: TGTGCCAGCAGCTTGGCACAGCCTCAGTTCTTC. Amino acids: CASSLAQPQFF.

The chain uses TRBV5-1 and TRBJ2-5, with D possibly being TRBD1 or TRBD2 (5 bases each). V was shortened by 3 bases and J by 0 bases, with 6 bases between the two germline ends. The CDR3 sequence is 13 residues long. CDR1 and CDR2 from the germline V gene are SGHRS and YFSETQ. The CDR3 DNA sequence: TGCGCCAGCAGCTGGGGACACCAAGAGACCCAGTACTTC. This codes for CASSWGHQETQYF.

The chain is built from TRBV10-1 and TRBJ2-7; 9 positions agree with TRBD1. V dropped 0 bases and J dropped 2; count of bases not matched to a gene: 8. CDR1 and CDR2 (germline): WNHNN, SYGVQD (reference sequence). The CDR3 has 17 amino acids. CDR3 sequence: CASSESWPGQGTYEQYF. The CDR3 DNA sequence: TGCGCCAGCAGTGAGTCTTGGCCGGGACAGGGCACCTACGAGCAGTACTTC.

J is TRBJ2-7 and V is TRBV28; D gene uncertain. With 8 bases removed from V and 3 bases from J, the gap between germline ends came to 17 bases. Germline V gene data show CDR1 as MDHEN and CDR2 as SYDVKM. The CDR3 consists of 14 residues. The CDR3 nucleotides read TGTGCCAGCTTGGGCCACCCTAACATCTACGAGCAGTACTTC. Protein product: CASLGHPNIYEQYF.

This clone was observed once. The J gene is TRBJ1-5, the V gene TRBV9; possible D gene TRBD1, 5 bases. CDR1 and CDR2 from the germline V gene are SGDLS and YYNGEE. This CDR3 is built from 15 residues. V was shortened by 8 bases and J by 0 bases, with 15 bases between the two germline ends. CDR3 sequence: CARVRQKNSNQPQHF. The CDR3 nucleotides are TGTGCCAGGGTGAGACAGAAGAATAGCAATCAGCCCCAGCATTTT.

The chain combines TRBV6-6 with TRBJ2-3; 7 bases map to TRBD2. The V and J ends lost 2 bases and 1 base, in that order; junction bases with no gene match: 0. The CDR3 runs 14 residues. CDR1 and CDR2 (germline): MNHNY, SVGAGI (reference sequence). The CDR3, as DNA: TGTGCCAGCAGTTACGGGGGGGGCACAGATACGCAGTATTTT. Translated, it gives CASSYGGGTDTQYF.

The chain carries TRBV19 and TRBJ1-1; D is unclear. Germline CDR1 is LNHDA and CDR2 is SQIVND (reference sequence). With 11 bases removed from V and 4 bases from J, the gap between germline ends came to 20 bases. CDR3 length equals 14 residues. CDR3 bases: TGTGCCGCCAGACGGGCCCGCAGTGGCACTGAAGCTTTCTTT. Amino acid sequence: CAARRARSGTEAFF.

The rearrangement links TRBV28 to TRBJ1-1; 9 bases are shared with TRBD1. The length of the CDR3 is 17 residues. Germline V gives CDR1 MDHEN, CDR2 SYDVKM. The ends lost 8 bases at V and 4 bases at J; junction bases unmatched: 17. CDR3 bases: TGTGCCAGCTCTTCCGCGGGACAGGGCCCCTCCGGCACTGAAGCTTTCTTT. Translating gives CASSSAGQGPSGTEAFF. The entire variable domain, with the rest obtained from reference TRBV28 and TRBJ1-1, is as follows: DVKVTQSSRYLVKRTGEKVFLECVQDMDHENMFWYRQDPGLGLRLIYFSYDVKMKEKGDIPEGYSVSREKKERFSLILESASTNQTSMYLCASSSAGQGPSGTEAFFGQGTRLTVV.

The chain combines TRBV7-9 with TRBJ1-4; a possible D gene is TRBD1 (5 bases). The CDR3 is made up of 13 amino acids. Germline loops: CDR1 SEHNR, CDR2 FQNEAQ (reference sequence). Between the trimmed V and J ends, which lost 5 bases and 13 bases, there was a span of 17 bases. CDR3: CASSMGDGPLLFF. In nucleotides, the CDR3 is TGTGCCAGCAGCATGGGGGACGGCCCATTACTGTTTTTT.

This sequence joins TRBV5-4 and TRBJ1-1; TRBD1 might be the D (5 bases). Trimming pared 0 bases from V and 0 bases from J, leaving 6 bases between. This CDR3 has 14 residues. The germline V gene has CDR1 SGHNT and CDR2 YYREEE (reference sequence). CDR3 in amino acids: CASSLDRMNTEAFF. In nucleotides, the CDR3 is TGTGCCAGCAGCTTGGACAGGATGAACACTGAAGCTTTCTTT. Variable domain in full (rest from reference TRBV5-4 and TRBJ1-1): ETGVTQSPTHLIKTRGQQVTLRCSSQSGHNTVSWYQQALGQGPQFIFQYYREEENGRGNFPPRFSGLQFPNYSSELNVNALELDDSALYLCASSLDRMNTEAFFGQGTRLTVV.

The chain employs TRBV12-5 and TRBJ2-1, with 11 bases aligning to TRBD2. Trimming removed 2 bases from V and 8 bases from J; junction bases left unmatched: 5. Germline CDR1 is LGHNT and CDR2 is FRNRAP. The CDR3 contains 15 residues. CDR3 region: CASGLRTSGRYEQFF. The CDR3 bases are TGTGCTAGTGGTTTGAGGACTAGCGGGCGCTATGAGCAGTTCTTC.

V and J are TRBV7-9 and TRBJ2-6, with D possibly TRBD1 on 6 matching bases. Germline CDR1 reads SEHNR; CDR2 reads FQNEAQ (reference sequence). The CDR3 loop spans 17 amino acids. V was clipped by 4 bases and J by 2 bases, with 15 bases between them. DNA for the CDR3: TGTGCCAGCAGCTGGATACAGGGTAGTCCTGGGGCCAACGTCCTGACTTTC. This gives the protein CASSWIQGSPGANVLTF.

The chain links TRBV4-1 to TRBJ2-7, with D possibly being TRBD2 (5 bases). CDR3 length: 16 residues. The V and J ends lost 1 base and 1 base respectively, with 14 bases between them. Germline-derived CDR1 and CDR2 are MGHRA and YSYEKL. As DNA, the CDR3 is TGCGCCAGCAGCCAAGGGTTGGGCAGGAGGTCCTACGAGCAGTACTTC. This encodes CASSQGLGRRSYEQYF.

The rearrangement links TRBV10-1 to TRBJ2-2, with TRBD2 as a possible D gene (5 bases). The ends were cut back, 5 bases at V and 7 bases at J, with 11 bases in the middle. Germline CDR1 is WNHNN and CDR2 is SYGVQD (reference sequence). The CDR3 spans 13 residues. CDR3 residues: CASSPSTSGELFF. The CDR3 coding sequence is TGCGCCAGCAGTCCTTCAACTAGCGGGGAGCTGTTTTTT.

The gene calls are TRBV6-5 and TRBJ2-2; 12 positions agree with TRBD1. Per the germline V gene, CDR1 is MNHEY and CDR2 is SVGAGI. The CDR3 is 14 residues long. Germline trimming cut 6 bases from V and 7 bases from J; bases unmatched to any gene: 3. The CDR3 nucleotides are TGTGCCAGCAGGGGACAGGGGGCGGGCGGGGAGCTGTTTTTT. Protein: CASRGQGAGGELFF.

The V gene is TRBV9, the J gene TRBJ2-7, with a tentative D call TRBD1 (5 bases). The germline V and J ends were trimmed by 2 bases and 3 bases, with 15 bases remaining between them. This CDR3 region has 15 residues. In germline, CDR1 is SGDLS, CDR2 YYNGEE. CDR3 in DNA: TGTGCCAGCAGCGTTAGTGCGGACATCTACTACGAGCAGTACTTC. Amino acids: CASSVSADIYYEQYF.

V gene TRBV6-1 combines with J gene TRBJ2-1, with D unclear. Trimming cost V 1 base and J 6 bases, with 13 bases left between them. This CDR3 is 15 amino acids long. The V gene's germline CDR1 is MNHNS and CDR2 SASEGT. The CDR3 sequence: CASSEGPPPRNEQFF. The CDR3 region has the DNA TGTGCCAGCAGTGAAGGCCCTCCGCCACGCAATGAGCAGTTCTTC.

This clone appeared a single time. The chain links TRBV6-6 to TRBJ1-5; D gene ambiguous. Germline V gives CDR1 MNHNY, CDR2 SVGAGI (reference sequence). This CDR3 has 14 amino acids. The germline V and J ends were trimmed by 6 bases and 2 bases, with 11 bases remaining between them. In DNA, the CDR3 is TGTGCCAGCAGCTCTGGATTTGGCAATCAGCCCCAGCATTTT. It encodes CASSSGFGNQPQHF.

The gene calls are TRBV27 and TRBJ2-1; perhaps TRBD2 as D (5 bases). The V gene lost 6 bases and the J gene lost 0 bases, with 15 bases spanning the gap. From germline, CDR1 is MNHEY and CDR2 SMNVEV (reference sequence). The CDR3 contains 16 residues. CDR3 in amino acids: CASRDRTGSSYNEQFF. CDR3 coding DNA: TGTGCCAGCAGAGATCGTACGGGGAGCTCCTACAATGAGCAGTTCTTC.